Each of the 14 T cell receptor beta chains below was sequenced from the same sample in a study of blood T cell repertoires in COVID-19. Some clones are missing from TCRdb's copy, which holds only in-frame ones; the method was immunoSEQ multiplex PCR. The sample lists under 200,000 clones, approximately 86% occurring once. The sequenced sample was peripheral blood. All receptors derive from a woman at least 80 years old in a cohort sampled during active or convalescent COVID-19.

The chain uses TRBV5-1 and TRBJ2-7, with a possible D match to TRBD1 (5 bases). V dropped 0 bases and J dropped 2 bases, with 9 bases sitting between them. The CDR3 covers 14 residues. From germline, CDR1 is SGHRS and CDR2 YFSETQ. CDR3 region: CASSLALGPYEQYV. The CDR3 nucleotides read TGCGCCAGCAGCTTGGCCCTGGGGCCCTACGAGCAGTACGTC.

The chain carries TRBV12-3 or TRBV12-4 and TRBJ1-1; perhaps TRBD1 as D (5 bases). The length of the CDR3 is 12 residues. The V end lost 4 bases, the J end lost 6 bases, and 9 bases lay between the germline ends. CDR3 DNA: TGTGCCAGCAGTTGGGGGGTCGCTGAAGCTTTCTTT. Translated, it gives CASSWGVAEAFF.

CDR3 sequence reads: CASSKAQGNYGYTF. CDR3 DNA: TGCGCCAGCAGTAAGGCACAGGGAAACTATGGCTACACCTTC. This chain connects TRBV5-1 to TRBJ1-2; tentative D call: TRBD1 (6 bases). Trimming shortened V by 5 bases and J by 2 bases, and 13 bases separated the two germline ends. In germline, CDR1 is SGHRS, CDR2 YFSETQ. The CDR3 is 14 amino acids.

CDR3 DNA: TGTGCCAGCAGTTACGGGGGGGCCCTCTACGAGCAGTACTTC. Its translation is CASSYGGALYEQYF. V and J are TRBV6-2 or TRBV6-3 and TRBJ2-7; TRBD2 is a possible D gene (7 bases). Per the germline V gene, CDR1 is MNHEY and CDR2 is SVGEGT. V was clipped by 2 bases and J by 3 bases, with 11 bases between them. CDR3 length equals 14 residues.

This clone was seen just once. The genes are TRBV5-4 and TRBJ1-1; D might be TRBD1 (5 bases). The CDR3 contains 15 residues. The germline V and J ends were trimmed by 9 bases and 1 base, with 19 bases remaining between them. Germline CDR1 and CDR2: SGHNT and YYREEE (reference sequence). The CDR3 region is CANGDGGDSNTEAFF. The CDR3 DNA reads TGTGCCAACGGCGACGGGGGGGACTCGAACACTGAAGCTTTCTTT.

The gene calls are TRBV13 and TRBJ2-7; 13 positions agree with TRBD2. Germline loops: CDR1 PRHDT, CDR2 FYEKMQ (reference sequence). The CDR3 covers 16 residues. The junction had 1 base not matched to a gene; V was cut back by 0 bases and J by 2 bases. CDR3 in amino acids: CASSLGLAGGPYEQYF. CDR3 bases: TGTGCCAGCAGCTTAGGACTAGCGGGGGGGCCCTACGAGCAGTACTTC.

The genes are TRBV5-8 and TRBJ2-3; weak D call: TRBD1 (6 bases). CDR1 is SGHTS and CDR2 is YDEGEE in the germline V gene. The CDR3 loop spans 15 amino acids. Trimming removed 0 bases from V and 6 bases from J, with 14 bases in between. The CDR3 region is CASSLGQALRDTQYF. For the CDR3, the DNA is TGTGCCAGCAGCTTGGGACAGGCGCTCAGGGATACGCAGTATTTT.

The chain links TRBV18 to TRBJ1-1, with D possibly matching TRBD1 (5 bases). The CDR3 runs 16 residues. Trimming shortened V by 6 bases and J by 1 base, and 18 bases separated the two germline ends. Germline assignment: CDR1 KGHSH and CDR2 LQKENI. The CDR3 region has the DNA TGTGCCAGCTCCACCCGCAGGGAGGGTACGAACACTGAAGCTTTCTTT. Protein product: CASSTRREGTNTEAFF.

This clone was recorded once. This chain connects TRBV5-1 to TRBJ1-1, with 7 bases aligning to TRBD1. V shed 0 bases and J 8 bases; nucleotides not matched to a gene: 7. Germline CDR1 and CDR2: SGHRS and YFSETQ. The CDR3 sequence is 14 residues long. CDR3 protein: CASSLDGRGLEAFF. The CDR3 bases are TGCGCCAGCAGCTTGGATGGCAGGGGGTTGGAAGCTTTCTTT.

The chain uses TRBV5-1 and TRBJ2-7; TRBD2 agrees at 7 bases. The germline V gene encodes CDR1 SGHRS and CDR2 YFSETQ. J lost 0 bases, V lost 0 bases, and 6 bases had no gene match. This CDR3 has 16 residues. CDR3 region: CASSLGGSGRSYEQYF. The CDR3 DNA is TGCGCCAGCAGCTTGGGGGGTAGCGGGCGCTCCTACGAGCAGTACTTC.

With regard to this clone: The sample holds other DNA sequences that translate to the same CDR3. The J gene is TRBJ2-5, the V gene TRBV5-1, with a tentative D call TRBD2 (6 bases). V was pared by 2 bases and J by 4 bases, with 15 bases between. The CDR3 contains 15 residues. Per the germline V gene, CDR1 is SGHRS and CDR2 is YFSETQ. DNA of the CDR3: TGCGCCAGCAGCTTCGGAGGGAGCGGAGGAGAGACCCAGTACTTC. This codes for CASSFGGSGGETQYF.

The rearrangement links TRBV6-4 to TRBJ2-3; TRBD2 matches at 8 bases. V dropped 5 bases and J dropped 2; count of bases not matched to a gene: 6. Per germline, CDR1 MRHNA and CDR2 SNTAGT. The CDR3 has 15 amino acids. CDR3 nucleotides: TGTGCCAGCAGTCCGGGGGGGGCAGACACAGATACGCAGTATTTT. Protein product: CASSPGGADTDTQYF.

This rearrangement joins TRBV19 to TRBJ2-5; 7 bases agree with TRBD2. Germline lookup yields CDR1 LNHDA and CDR2 SQIVND (reference sequence). This CDR3 has 15 amino acids. Losses at the gene ends were 5 bases for V and 5 bases for J; bases not matched to a gene: 11. The CDR3, as DNA: TGTGCCAGTAGTCCCCTTGTTGGCGGGAGCGAGACCCAGTACTTC. Its protein is CASSPLVGGSETQYF.

V usage is TRBV5-6 and J usage is TRBJ1-6, with 11 bases aligning to TRBD1. With V trimmed by 4 bases and J by 13 bases, 4 bases remained unmatched. The CDR3 totals 13 residues. Germline V CDR1 and CDR2: SGHDT, YYEEEE. The CDR3 here is CASSIGTGGPLHF. For the CDR3, the DNA is TGTGCCAGCAGCATCGGGACAGGGGGGCCCCTCCACTTT.